The entry that follows covers one TCR beta chain sequence. Antigen specificity is unknown. CDR3 length: 14 residues. V lost 4 bases and J lost 6; bases outside the gene matches: 2. CDR1 and CDR2 from the germline V gene are LGHNA and YSLEER. This specimen belongs to a study of T-cell memory formation after mild COVID-19. Findings and caveats of the study: Contracting CD4+ clones lay largely in CM and EM, with CD8+ ones residing in EMRA.

TCRdb used MiXCR to reprocess the 5' RACE reads, holding one entry per CDR3 protein. Of around 200,000 distinct CDR3 sequences listed, over 7.5% were seen once; the top ten hold roughly 4%. This chain links TRBV4-3 with TRBJ1-4; 10 nucleotides line up with TRBD1. The sequenced sample was PBMCs or a T cell subset sorted from them (not recorded which). The TCR originated in a man between 18 and 35 years old who had mild COVID-19 (a few samples of this study predate the infection). Cell type and time point are not known. This chain's CDR3 is CASSPGTGDEKLFF. The CDR3 nucleotides read TGCGCCAGCAGCCCAGGGACAGGGGATGAAAAACTGTTTTTT.